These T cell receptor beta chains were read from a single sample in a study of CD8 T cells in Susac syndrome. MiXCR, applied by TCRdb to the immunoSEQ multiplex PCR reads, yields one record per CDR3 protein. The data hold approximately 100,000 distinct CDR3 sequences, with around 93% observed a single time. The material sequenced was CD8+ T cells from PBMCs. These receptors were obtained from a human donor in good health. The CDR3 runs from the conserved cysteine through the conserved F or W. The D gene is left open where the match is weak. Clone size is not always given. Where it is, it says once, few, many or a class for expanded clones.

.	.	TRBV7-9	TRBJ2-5	CASSLLGRVGQTQYF	TGTGCCAGCAGCTTACTTGGCAGGGTTGGGCAGACCCAGTACTTC
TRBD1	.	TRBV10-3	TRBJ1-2	CAISESRGIPEYGYTF	TGTGCCATCAGTGAGTCCAGGGGGATTCCGGAGTATGGCTACACCTTC
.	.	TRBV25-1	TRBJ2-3	CASSELGSPNTQYF	TGTGCCAGCAGTGAATTGGGCAGCCCGAATACGCAGTATTTT
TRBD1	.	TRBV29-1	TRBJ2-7	CSVVIGGDEQYF	TGCAGCGTGGTAATAGGGGGCGACGAGCAGTACTTC
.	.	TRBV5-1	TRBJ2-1	CASSPPPNNEQFF	TGCGCCAGCAGCCCCCCACCGAATAATGAGCAGTTCTTC
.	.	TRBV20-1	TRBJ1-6	CSARDGPGPQSPLHF	TGCAGTGCCCGGGACGGCCCAGGGCCCCAGTCACCCCTCCACTTT
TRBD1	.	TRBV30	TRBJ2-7	CAWNGTGVDEQYF	TGTGCCTGGAACGGGACAGGGGTCGACGAGCAGTACTTC
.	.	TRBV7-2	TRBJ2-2	CASTNLVTGELFF	TGTGCCAGCACCAACCTAGTCACCGGGGAGCTGTTTTTT
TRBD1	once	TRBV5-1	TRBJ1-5	CASSLGGTGGFQPQHF	TGCGCCAGCAGCTTGGGGGGGACAGGGGGCTTTCAGCCCCAGCATTTT
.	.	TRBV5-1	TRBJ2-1	CASSLVESSYNEQFF	TGCGCCAGCAGCTTGGTGGAGAGCTCCTACAATGAGCAGTTCTTC
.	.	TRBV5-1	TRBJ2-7	CASSLLGDYEQYF	TGCGCCAGCAGCTTGTTGGGGGACTACGAGCAGTACTTC
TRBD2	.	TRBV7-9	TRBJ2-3	CASSLRSKLALPSTDTQYF	TGTGCCAGCAGCTTACGAAGTAAACTAGCGCTACCTAGCACAGATACGCAGTATTTT
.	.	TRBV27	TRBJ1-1	CASSFYFDTEAFF	TGTGCCAGCAGTTTTTATTTCGACACTGAAGCTTTCTTT
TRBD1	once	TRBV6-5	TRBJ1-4	CASRPKGAGEKLFF	TGTGCCAGCAGACCTAAGGGGGCTGGTGAAAAACTGTTTTTT
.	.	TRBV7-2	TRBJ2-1	CASSLDLAGERFF	TGTGCCAGCAGCTTAGATTTAGCAGGAGAGAGGTTCTTC
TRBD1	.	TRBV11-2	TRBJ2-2	CASSLTQGGSGELFF	TGTGCCAGCAGCTTAACACAGGGGGGTTCCGGGGAGCTGTTTTTT
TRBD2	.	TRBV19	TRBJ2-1	CASSGQLAGIYEQFF	TGTGCCAGTAGTGGACAACTAGCGGGAATCTATGAGCAGTTCTTC
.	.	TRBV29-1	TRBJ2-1	CSVEDQHYSLMGEGFF	TGCAGCGTTGAAGATCAGCATTACAGCCTTATGGGCGAGGGATTCTTC
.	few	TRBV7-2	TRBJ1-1	CASSPSGAGAYTEAFF	TGTGCCAGCAGCCCTTCGGGAGCCGGAGCTTACACTGAAGCTTTCTTT
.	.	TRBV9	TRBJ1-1	CASSVGGTEAFF	TGTGCCAGCAGCGTCGGGGGCACTGAAGCTTTCTTT
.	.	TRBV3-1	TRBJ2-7	CASSQGGGRGYEQYF	TGTGCCAGCAGCCAAGGCGGGGGCAGGGGCTACGAGCAGTACTTC
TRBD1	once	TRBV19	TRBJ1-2	CASSPPSGTGEGYTF	TGTGCCAGTAGTCCGCCGTCCGGGACAGGGGAGGGCTACACCTTC
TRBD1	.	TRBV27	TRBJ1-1	CASSRQGITEAFF	TGTGCCAGCAGTAGACAGGGGATCACTGAAGCTTTCTTT
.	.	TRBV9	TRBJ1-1	CASSGQGYAEAFF	TGTGCCAGCAGCGGCCAGGGGTACGCTGAAGCTTTCTTT
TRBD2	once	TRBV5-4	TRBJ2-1	CASSLVGLGSDEQFF	TGTGCCAGCAGCTTGGTGGGACTAGGTAGCGATGAGCAGTTCTTC
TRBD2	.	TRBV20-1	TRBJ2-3	CRAAGLAAHTQYF	TGCAGGGCCGCGGGGCTAGCGGCCCATACGCAGTATTTT
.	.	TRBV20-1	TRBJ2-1	CSAPIPGGVVRQFF	TGCAGTGCCCCCATTCCCGGCGGGGTGGTTCGGCAGTTCTTC
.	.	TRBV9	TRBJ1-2	CASSLGPGDYGYTF	TGTGCCAGCAGCCTCGGACCGGGGGACTATGGCTACACCTTC
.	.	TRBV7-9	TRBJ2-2	CASSSPSDRNTGELFF	TGTGCCAGCAGCTCCCCGTCGGACAGGAACACCGGGGAGCTGTTTTTT
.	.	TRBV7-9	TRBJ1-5	CASSLAGTGVPRSNQPQHF	TGTGCCAGCAGCTTAGCGGGGACGGGGGTCCCAAGGAGCAATCAGCCCCAGCATTTT
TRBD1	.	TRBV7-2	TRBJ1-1	CASSPGQGGRNTEAFF	TGTGCCAGCAGCCCCGGACAGGGGGGGAGGAACACTGAAGCTTTCTTT
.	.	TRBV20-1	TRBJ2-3	CSARGRVGERHTDTQYF	TGCAGTGCTAGAGGACGGGTGGGCGAGAGACACACAGATACGCAGTATTTT
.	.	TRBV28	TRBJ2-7	CASSAGPTRAYEQYF	TGTGCCAGCAGTGCGGGACCGACGCGAGCCTACGAGCAGTACTTC